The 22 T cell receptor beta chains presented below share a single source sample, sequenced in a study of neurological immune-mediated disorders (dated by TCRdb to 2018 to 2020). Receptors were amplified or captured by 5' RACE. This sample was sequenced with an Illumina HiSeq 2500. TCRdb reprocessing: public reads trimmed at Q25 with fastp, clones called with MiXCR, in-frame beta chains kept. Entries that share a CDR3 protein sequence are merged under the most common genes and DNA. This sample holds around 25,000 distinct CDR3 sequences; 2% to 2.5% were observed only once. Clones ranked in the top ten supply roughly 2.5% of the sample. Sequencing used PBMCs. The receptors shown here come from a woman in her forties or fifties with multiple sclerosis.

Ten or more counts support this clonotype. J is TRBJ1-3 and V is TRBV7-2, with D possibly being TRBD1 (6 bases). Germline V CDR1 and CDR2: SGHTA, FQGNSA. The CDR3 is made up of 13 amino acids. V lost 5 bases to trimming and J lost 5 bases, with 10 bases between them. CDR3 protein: CASSPGTRNTIYF. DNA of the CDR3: TGTGCCAGCAGCCCCGGGACAAGAAACACCATATATTTT.

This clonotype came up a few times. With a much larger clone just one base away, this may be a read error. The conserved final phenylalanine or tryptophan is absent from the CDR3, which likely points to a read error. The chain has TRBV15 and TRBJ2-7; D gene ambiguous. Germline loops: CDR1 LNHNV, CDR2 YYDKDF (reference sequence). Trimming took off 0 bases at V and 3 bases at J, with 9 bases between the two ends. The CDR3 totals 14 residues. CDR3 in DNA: TGTGCCACCAGCAGAGACTACACGATCTACGAGCAGTACTGC. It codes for CATSRDYTIYEQYC.

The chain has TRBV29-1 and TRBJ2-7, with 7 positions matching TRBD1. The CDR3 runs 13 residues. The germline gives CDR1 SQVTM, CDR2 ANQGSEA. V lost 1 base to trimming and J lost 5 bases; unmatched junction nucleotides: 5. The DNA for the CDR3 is TGCAGCGTTGAAGGGGGCAGGGGGAACGAGCAGTACTTC. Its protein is CSVEGGRGNEQYF.

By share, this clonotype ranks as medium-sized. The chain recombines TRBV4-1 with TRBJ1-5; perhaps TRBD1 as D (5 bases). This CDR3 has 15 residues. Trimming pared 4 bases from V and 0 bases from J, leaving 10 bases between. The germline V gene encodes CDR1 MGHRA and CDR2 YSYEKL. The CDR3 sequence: CASSPGHLSNQPQHF. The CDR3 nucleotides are TGCGCCAGCAGCCCCGGACACCTTAGCAATCAGCCCCAGCATTTT.

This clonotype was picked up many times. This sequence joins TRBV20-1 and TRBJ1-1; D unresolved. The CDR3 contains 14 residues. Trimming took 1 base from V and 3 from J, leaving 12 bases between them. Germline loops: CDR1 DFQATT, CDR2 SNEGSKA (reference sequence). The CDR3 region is CSARGSGGDTEAFF. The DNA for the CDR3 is TGCAGTGCTAGAGGGTCTGGTGGGGACACTGAAGCTTTCTTT.

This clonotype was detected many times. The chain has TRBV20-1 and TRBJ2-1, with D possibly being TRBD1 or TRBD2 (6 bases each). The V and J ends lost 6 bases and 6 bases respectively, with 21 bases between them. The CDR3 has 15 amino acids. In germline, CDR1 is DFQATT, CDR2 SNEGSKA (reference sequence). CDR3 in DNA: TGCAGTGCCGATGGGGGGCCGGGAGTTCCCAATGAGCAGTTCTTC. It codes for CSADGGPGVPNEQFF.

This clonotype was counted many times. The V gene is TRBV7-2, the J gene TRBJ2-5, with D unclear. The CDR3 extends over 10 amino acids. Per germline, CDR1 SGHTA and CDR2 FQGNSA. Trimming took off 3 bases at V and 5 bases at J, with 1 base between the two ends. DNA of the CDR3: TGTGCCAGCAGCTTCGAGACCCAGTACTTC. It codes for CASSFETQYF.

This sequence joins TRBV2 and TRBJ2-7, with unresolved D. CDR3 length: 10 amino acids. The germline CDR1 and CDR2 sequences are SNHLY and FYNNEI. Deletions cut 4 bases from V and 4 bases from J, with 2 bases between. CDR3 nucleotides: TGTGCCAGCAGTGGGTACGAGCAGTACTTC. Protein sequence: CASSGYEQYF.

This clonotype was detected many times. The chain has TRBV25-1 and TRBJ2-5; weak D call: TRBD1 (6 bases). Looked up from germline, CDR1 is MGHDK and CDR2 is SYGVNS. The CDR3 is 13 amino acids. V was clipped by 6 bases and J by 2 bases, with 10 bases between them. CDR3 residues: CASRETGQETQYF. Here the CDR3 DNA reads TGTGCCAGCAGAGAGACAGGACAAGAGACCCAGTACTTC.

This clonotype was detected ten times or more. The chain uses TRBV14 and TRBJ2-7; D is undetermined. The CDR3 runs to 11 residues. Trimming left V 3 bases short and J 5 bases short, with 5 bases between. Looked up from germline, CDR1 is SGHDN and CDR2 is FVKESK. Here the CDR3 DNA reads TGTGCCAGCAGCCAGTTCAACGAGCAGTACTTC. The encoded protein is CASSQFNEQYF.

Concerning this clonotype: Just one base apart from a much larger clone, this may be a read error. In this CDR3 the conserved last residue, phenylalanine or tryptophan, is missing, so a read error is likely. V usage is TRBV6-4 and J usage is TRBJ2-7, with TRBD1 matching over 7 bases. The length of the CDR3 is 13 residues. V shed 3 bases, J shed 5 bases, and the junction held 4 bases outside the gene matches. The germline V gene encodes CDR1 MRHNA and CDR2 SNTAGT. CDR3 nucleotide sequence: TGTGCCAGCAGTGAGACAGGGTTCGACGAGCAGTACTCC. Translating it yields CASSETGFDEQYS.

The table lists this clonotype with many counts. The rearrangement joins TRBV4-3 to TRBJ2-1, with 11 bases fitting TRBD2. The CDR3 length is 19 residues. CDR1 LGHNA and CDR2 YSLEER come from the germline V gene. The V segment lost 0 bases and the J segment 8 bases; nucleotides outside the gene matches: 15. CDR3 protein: CASSQDWLAGGGYRDEQFF. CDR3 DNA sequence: TGCGCCAGCAGCCAAGACTGGCTAGCGGGAGGTGGGTACAGAGATGAGCAGTTCTTC.

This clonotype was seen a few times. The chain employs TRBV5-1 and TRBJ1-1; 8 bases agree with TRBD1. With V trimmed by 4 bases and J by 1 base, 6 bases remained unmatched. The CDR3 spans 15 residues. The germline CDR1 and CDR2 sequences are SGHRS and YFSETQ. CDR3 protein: CASSTDGQGNTEAFF. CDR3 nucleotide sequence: TGCGCCAGCAGCACAGACGGACAGGGGAACACTGAAGCTTTCTTT.

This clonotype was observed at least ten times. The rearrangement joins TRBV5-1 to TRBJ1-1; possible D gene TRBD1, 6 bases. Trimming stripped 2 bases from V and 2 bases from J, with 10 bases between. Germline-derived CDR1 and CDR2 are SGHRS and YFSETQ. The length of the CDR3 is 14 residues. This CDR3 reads CASSLQGGNTEAFF. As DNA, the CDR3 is TGCGCCAGCAGCTTACAGGGTGGCAACACTGAAGCTTTCTTT.

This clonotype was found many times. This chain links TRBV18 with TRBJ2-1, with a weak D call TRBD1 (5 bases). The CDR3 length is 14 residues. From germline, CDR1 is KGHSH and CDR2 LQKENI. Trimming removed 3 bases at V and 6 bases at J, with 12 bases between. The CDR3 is CASSPDWQGNEQFF. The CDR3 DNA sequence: TGTGCCAGCTCACCGGATTGGCAGGGCAATGAGCAGTTCTTC.

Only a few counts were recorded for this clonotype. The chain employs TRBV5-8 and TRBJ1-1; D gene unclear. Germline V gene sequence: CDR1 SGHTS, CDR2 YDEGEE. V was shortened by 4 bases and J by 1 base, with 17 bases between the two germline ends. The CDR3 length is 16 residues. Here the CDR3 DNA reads TGTGCCAGCAGCCCTGACTACAGACCGACGAACACTGAAGCTTTCTTT. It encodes CASSPDYRPTNTEAFF.

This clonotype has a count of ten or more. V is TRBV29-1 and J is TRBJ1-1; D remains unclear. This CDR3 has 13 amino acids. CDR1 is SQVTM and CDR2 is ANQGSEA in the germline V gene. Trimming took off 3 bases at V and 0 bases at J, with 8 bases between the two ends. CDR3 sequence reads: CSVESSMNTEAFF. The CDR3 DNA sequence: TGCAGCGTTGAGAGCAGTATGAACACTGAAGCTTTCTTT.

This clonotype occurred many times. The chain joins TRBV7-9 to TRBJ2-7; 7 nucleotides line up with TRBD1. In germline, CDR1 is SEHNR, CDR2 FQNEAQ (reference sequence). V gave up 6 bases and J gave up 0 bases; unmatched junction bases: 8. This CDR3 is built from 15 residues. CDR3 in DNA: TGTGCCAGCAGGGGCGGACAGGACACCTCCTACGAGCAGTACTTC. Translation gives CASRGGQDTSYEQYF.

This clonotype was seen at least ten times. The CDR3 DNA sequence: TGCGCCAGCAGCCCCATCGGCTCCATGAACACTGAAGCTTTCTTT. As protein: CASSPIGSMNTEAFF. This sequence joins TRBV5-1 and TRBJ1-1; D not certain. CDR1 and CDR2 from the germline V gene are SGHRS and YFSETQ. V was clipped by 4 bases and J by 0 bases, with 13 bases between them. The CDR3 has 15 amino acids.

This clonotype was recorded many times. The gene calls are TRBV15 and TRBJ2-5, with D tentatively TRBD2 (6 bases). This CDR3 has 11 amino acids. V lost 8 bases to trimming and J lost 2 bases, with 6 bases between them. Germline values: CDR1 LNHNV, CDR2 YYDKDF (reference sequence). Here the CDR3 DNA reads TGTGCCACCGGACTACAAGAGACCCAGTACTTC. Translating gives CATGLQETQYF.

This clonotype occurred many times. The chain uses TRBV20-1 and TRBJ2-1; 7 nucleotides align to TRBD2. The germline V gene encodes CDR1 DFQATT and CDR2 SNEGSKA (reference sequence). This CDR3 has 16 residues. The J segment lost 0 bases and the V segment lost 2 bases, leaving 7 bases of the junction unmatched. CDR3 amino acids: CSARPAGRGSYNEQFF. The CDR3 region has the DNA TGCAGTGCTAGACCCGCAGGGAGGGGCTCCTACAATGAGCAGTTCTTC.

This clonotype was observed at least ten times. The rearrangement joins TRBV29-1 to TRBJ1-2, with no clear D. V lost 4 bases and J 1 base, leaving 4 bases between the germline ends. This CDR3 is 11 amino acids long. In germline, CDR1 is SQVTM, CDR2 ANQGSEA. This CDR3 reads CSVAINYGYTF. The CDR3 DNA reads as TGCAGCGTTGCGATTAACTATGGCTACACCTTC.